A single sample gave rise to the 4 T cell receptor beta chains below, sequenced in a study of neoadjuvant nivolumab and ipilimumab in lung cancer. The protocol was immunoSEQ multiplex PCR, while the TCRdb copy is restricted to in-frame clones and leaves out a portion. The sample includes roughly 49,000 clones, around 88% of them seen just once. This sample comprised blood, obtained before neoadjuvant nivolumab, alone or with ipilimumab. These receptors all stem from an adult with non-small cell lung cancer. Some clones in this sample may be carry-over from other donors' samples.

This clone was counted once. The chain is built from TRBV6-5 and TRBJ1-5, with unresolved D. The CDR3 length is 15 residues. Per germline, CDR1 MNHEY and CDR2 SVGAGI. The V and J ends lost 2 bases and 0 bases respectively, with 8 bases between them. The CDR3 nucleotides are TGTGCCAGCAGTTACCGGTGGACTAGCAATCAGCCCCAGCATTTT. Translation: CASSYRWTSNQPQHF.

The V call is TRBV7-9, the J call TRBJ2-3, with D possibly being TRBD2 (6 bases). In germline, CDR1 is SEHNR, CDR2 FQNEAQ (reference sequence). The length of the CDR3 is 15 residues. The V end lost 1 base, the J end lost 4 bases, and 12 bases lay between the germline ends. CDR3 DNA sequence: TGTGCCAGCAGCTTAGTCGGGAGTGGATCAGATACGCAGTATTTT. As protein: CASSLVGSGSDTQYF.

The rearrangement joins TRBV30 to TRBJ2-1, with D possibly TRBD2 on 6 matching bases. Trimming left V 0 bases short and J 7 bases short, with 13 bases between. This CDR3 has 14 amino acids. CDR1 GTSNPN and CDR2 SVGIG come from the germline V gene (reference sequence). The CDR3 nucleotides read TGTGCCTGGAGTGTAAAGACCCGGGGGAATGAGCAGTTCTTC. It yields the protein CAWSVKTRGNEQFF.

The chain uses TRBV7-9 and TRBJ2-5; 13 bases line up with TRBD2. Trimming cost V 5 bases and J 4 bases; bases outside gene matches: 7. This CDR3 comprises 16 residues. The germline V gene has CDR1 SEHNR and CDR2 FQNEAQ (reference sequence). The DNA of the CDR3 is TGTGCCAGCAGCCTCGGACTAGCGGGAGAAGGAGAGACCCAGTACTTC. Its translation: CASSLGLAGEGETQYF.